This entry is about one T cell receptor beta chain. The sample comes from a study of Tregs in tolerant kidney transplant recipients. The protocol was immunoSEQ multiplex PCR, while the TCRdb copy is restricted to in-frame clones and leaves out a portion. The data hold 35,000 to 55,000 clones, with about 89% observed a single time. Thawed PBMCs were FACS-sorted into unstimulated CD4+CD25+CD127- regulatory T cells, CD4+CD25- non-regulatory cells, CD4 and CD8 cells. This sequence was found in a human donor in good health. The sequenced material came from Tregs from blood.

CDR3 loop: CASSSEQYNEQFF. CDR3 sequence (DNA): TGTGCCAGCAGCTCCGAGCAGTACAATGAGCAGTTCTTC. The chain is built from TRBV5-4 and TRBJ2-1; unclear D gene. This CDR3 comprises 13 residues. V was pared by 3 bases and J by 4 bases, with 8 bases between. The germline V gene encodes CDR1 SGHNT and CDR2 YYREEE (reference sequence).